Sequencing of this T cell receptor beta chain was carried out in a study of spatial heterogeneity in lung cancer. In its sample, this clonotype was seen a few times. The antigen remains unidentified. Sample time point: sample taken at primary tumor resection. All TCR cDNA molecules were individually tagged with a unique molecular identifier. TCRdb re-called the 5' RACE reads with MiXCR, one entry per CDR3 protein. Among about 1,600 distinct CDR3 sequences listed, approximately 16% were seen once. Study-wide results and limits: How many expanded intratumoral alpha and beta TCRs were present tracked the tumor mutation count, which was a count of nonsynonymous mutations.

CDR1 and CDR2 from the germline V gene are MNHNY and SVGAGI (reference sequence). The CDR3 loop spans 16 amino acids. Trimming took 6 bases from V and 1 from J, leaving 17 bases between them. This receptor was obtained from a female donor with early-stage non-small cell lung cancer. This chain links TRBV6-6 with TRBJ2-3; D might be TRBD1 (5 bases). The starting material was lung tumor tissue, obtained at surgery. The CDR3 DNA follows: TGTGCCAGCAGCCCACCAGGGAACTCGGGCACAGATACGCAGTATTTT. As protein: CASSPPGNSGTDTQYF.